This T cell receptor (beta chain) was found in a study of chemoradiotherapy in HPV16-positive cancers. Across the whole study: Candidate HPV-specific T-cell clones and common TCR motifs came from functional assays in a couple of HPV16-positive patients. Study observations and caveats: Candidate HPV-specific clones and E7-related TCR motifs grew in tumor during treatment.

In germline, CDR1 is KGHSH, CDR2 LQKENI. V was shortened by 3 bases and J by 3 bases, with 14 bases between the two germline ends. This CDR3 spans 15 amino acids. Regarding this clone: Its antigen is unidentified.

Produced via immunoSEQ multiplex PCR; TCRdb's table is partial and in-frame only. This table holds about 8,900 clones, approximately 85% found once. The clonotype originates from a human donor with HPV-associated anogenital cancer. This material consisted of tumor tissue, taken from a patient who underwent chemoradiotherapy. This chain links TRBV18 with TRBJ1-2; TRBD1 might be the D (5 bases). CDR3 DNA sequence: TGTGCCAGCTCACCTTCGAGGGACTCCCACTATGGCTACACCTTC. It codes for CASSPSRDSHYGYTF.